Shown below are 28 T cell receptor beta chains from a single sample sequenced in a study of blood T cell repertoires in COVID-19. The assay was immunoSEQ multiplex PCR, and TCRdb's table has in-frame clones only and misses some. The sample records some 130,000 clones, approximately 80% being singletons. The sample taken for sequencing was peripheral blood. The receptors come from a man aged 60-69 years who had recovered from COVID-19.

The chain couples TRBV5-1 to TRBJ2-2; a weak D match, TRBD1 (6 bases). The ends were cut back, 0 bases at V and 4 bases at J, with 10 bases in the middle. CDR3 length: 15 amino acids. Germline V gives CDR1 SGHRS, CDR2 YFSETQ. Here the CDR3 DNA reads TGCGCCAGCAGCTTGGCGGGACATTTCACCGGGGAGCTGTTTTTT. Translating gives CASSLAGHFTGELFF.

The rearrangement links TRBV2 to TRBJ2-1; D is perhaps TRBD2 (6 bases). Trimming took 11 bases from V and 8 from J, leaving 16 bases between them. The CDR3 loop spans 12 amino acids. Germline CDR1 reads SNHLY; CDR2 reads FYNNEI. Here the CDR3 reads CASLSGSDEQFF. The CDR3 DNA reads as TGTGCCTCCCTGTCCGGGAGCGATGAGCAGTTCTTC.

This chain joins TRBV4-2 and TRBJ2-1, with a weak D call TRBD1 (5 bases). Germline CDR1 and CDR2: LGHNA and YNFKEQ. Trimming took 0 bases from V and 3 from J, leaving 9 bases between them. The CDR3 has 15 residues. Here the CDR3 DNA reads TGTGCCAGCAGCCAAGATGGAGACAGCTACAATGAGCAGTTCTTC. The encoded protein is CASSQDGDSYNEQFF.

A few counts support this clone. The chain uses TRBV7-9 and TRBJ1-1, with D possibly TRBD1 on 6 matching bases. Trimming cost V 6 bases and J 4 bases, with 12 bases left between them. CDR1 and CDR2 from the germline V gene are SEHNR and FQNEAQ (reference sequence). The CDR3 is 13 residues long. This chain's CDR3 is CASRPRGGTEAFF. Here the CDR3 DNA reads TGTGCCAGCAGGCCACGAGGGGGCACTGAAGCTTTCTTT. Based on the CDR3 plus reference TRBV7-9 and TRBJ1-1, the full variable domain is DTGVSQNPRHKITKRGQNVTFRCDPISEHNRLYWYRQTLGQGPEFLTYFQNEAQLEKSRLLSDRFSAERPKGSFSTLEIQRTEQGDSAMYLCASRPRGGTEAFFGQGTRLTVV.

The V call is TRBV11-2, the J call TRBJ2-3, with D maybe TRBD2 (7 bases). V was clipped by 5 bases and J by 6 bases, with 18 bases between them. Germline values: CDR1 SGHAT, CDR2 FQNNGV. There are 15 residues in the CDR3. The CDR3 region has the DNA TGTGCCAGCAGCCTCGGGTGGGGGGGCGCCGATACGCAGTATTTT. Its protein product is CASSLGWGGADTQYF.

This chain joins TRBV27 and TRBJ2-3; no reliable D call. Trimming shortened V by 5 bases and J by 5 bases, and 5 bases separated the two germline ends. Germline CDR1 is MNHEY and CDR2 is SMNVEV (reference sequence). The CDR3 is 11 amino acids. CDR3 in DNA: TGTGCCAGCAGTCTTAAAGATACGCAGTATTTT. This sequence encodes CASSLKDTQYF.

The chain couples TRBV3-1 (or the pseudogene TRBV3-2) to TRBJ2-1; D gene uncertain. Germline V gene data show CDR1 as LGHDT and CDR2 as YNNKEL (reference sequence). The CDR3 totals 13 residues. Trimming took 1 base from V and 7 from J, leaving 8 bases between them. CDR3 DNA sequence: TGTGCCAGCAGCCAAGGGTTCGGGAATGAGCAGTTCTTC. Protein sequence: CASSQGFGNEQFF.

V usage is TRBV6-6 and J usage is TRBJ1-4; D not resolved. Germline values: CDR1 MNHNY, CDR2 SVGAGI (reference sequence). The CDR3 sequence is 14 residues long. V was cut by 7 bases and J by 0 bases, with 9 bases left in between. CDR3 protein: CASIKTPTNEKLFF. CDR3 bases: TGTGCCAGCATTAAAACTCCAACTAATGAAAAACTGTTTTTT.

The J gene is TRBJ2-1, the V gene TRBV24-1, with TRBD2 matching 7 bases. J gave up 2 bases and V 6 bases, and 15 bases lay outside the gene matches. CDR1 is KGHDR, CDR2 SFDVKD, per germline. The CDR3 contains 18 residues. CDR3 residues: CATSLNSGFAEAYNEQFF. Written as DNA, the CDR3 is TGTGCCACCAGTTTGAATAGCGGGTTCGCAGAGGCCTACAATGAGCAGTTCTTC.

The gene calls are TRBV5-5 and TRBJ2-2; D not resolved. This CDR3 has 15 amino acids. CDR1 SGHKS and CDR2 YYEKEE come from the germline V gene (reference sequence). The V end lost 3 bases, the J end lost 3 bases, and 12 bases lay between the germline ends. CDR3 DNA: TGTGCCAGCAGCTCGGTCACAGCCCACACCGGGGAGCTGTTTTTT. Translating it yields CASSSVTAHTGELFF.

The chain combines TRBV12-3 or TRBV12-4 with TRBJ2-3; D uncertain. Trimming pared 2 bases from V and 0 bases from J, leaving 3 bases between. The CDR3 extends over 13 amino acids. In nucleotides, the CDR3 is TGTGCCAGCAGTTTAACTAGCACAGATACGCAGTATTTT. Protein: CASSLTSTDTQYF.

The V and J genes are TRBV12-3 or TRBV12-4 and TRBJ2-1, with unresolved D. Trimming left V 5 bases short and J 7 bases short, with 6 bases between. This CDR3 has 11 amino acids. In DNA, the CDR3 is TGTGCCAGCAGTCGGGTAAATGAGCAGTTCTTC. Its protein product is CASSRVNEQFF.

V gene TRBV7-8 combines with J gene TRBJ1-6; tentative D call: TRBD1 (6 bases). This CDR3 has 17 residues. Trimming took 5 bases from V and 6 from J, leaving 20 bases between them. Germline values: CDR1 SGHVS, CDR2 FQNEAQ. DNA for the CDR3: TGTGCCAGCAGCCCAGGACCACAGGGTAGTCGTAATTCACCCCTCCACTTT. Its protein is CASSPGPQGSRNSPLHF.

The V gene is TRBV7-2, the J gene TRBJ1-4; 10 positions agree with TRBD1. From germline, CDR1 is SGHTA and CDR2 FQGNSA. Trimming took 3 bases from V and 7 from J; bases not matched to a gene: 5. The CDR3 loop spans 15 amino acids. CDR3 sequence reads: CASSFDRGRSEKLFF. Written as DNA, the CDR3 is TGTGCCAGCAGCTTCGACAGGGGGCGCAGTGAAAAACTGTTTTTT.

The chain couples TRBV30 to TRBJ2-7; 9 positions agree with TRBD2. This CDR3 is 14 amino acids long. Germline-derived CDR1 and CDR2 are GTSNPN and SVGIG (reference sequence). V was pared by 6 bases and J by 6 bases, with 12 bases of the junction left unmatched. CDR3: CACSSGRRSGEQYF. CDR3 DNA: TGTGCCTGTAGTAGCGGGAGAAGGTCGGGCGAGCAGTACTTC.

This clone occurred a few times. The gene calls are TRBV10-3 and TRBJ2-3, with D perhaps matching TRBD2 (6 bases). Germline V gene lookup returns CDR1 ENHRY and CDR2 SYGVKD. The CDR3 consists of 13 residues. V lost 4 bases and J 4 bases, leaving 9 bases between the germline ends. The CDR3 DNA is TGTGCCATCAGTGGGAGGGGCTCAGATACGCAGTATTTT. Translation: CAISGRGSDTQYF.

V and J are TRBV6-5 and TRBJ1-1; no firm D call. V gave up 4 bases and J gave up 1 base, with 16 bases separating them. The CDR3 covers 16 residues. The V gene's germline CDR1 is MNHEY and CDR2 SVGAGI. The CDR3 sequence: CASSSGLLLSNTEAFF. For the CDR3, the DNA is TGTGCCAGCAGTTCGGGTCTTCTGCTTTCGAACACTGAAGCTTTCTTT.

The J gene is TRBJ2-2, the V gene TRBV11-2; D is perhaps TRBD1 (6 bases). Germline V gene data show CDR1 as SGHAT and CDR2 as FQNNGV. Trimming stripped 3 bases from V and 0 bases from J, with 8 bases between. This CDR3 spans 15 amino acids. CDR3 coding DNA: TGTGCCAGCAGCTTCGGACAGACGAACACCGGGGAGCTGTTTTTT. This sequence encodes CASSFGQTNTGELFF.

CDR3 sequence: CAISEFEHSGDTQYF. The CDR3 region has the DNA TGTGCCATCAGTGAGTTCGAACATTCAGGGGATACGCAGTATTTT. This chain links TRBV10-3 with TRBJ2-3; TRBD1 might be the D (5 bases). This CDR3 comprises 15 residues. Germline V gene lookup returns CDR1 ENHRY and CDR2 SYGVKD. Trimming stripped 1 base from V and 6 bases from J, with 14 bases between.

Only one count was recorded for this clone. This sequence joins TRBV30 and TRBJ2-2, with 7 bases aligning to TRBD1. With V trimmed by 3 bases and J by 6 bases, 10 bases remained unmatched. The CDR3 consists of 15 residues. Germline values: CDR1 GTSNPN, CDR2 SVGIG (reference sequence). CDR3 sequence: CAWSLPDRLPGELFF. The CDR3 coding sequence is TGTGCCTGGAGCCTCCCGGACAGGCTCCCCGGGGAGCTGTTTTTT. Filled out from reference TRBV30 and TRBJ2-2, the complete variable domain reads SQTIHQWPATLVQPVGSPLSLECTVEGTSNPNLYWYRQAAGRGLQLLFYSVGIGQISSEVPQNLSASRPQDRQFILSSKKLLLSDSGFYLCAWSLPDRLPGELFFGEGSRLTVL.

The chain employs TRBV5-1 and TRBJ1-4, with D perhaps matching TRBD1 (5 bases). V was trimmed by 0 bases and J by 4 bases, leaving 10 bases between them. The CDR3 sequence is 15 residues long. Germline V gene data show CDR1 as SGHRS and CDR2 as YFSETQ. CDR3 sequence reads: CASSLEGHGNEKLFF. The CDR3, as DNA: TGCGCCAGCAGCTTGGAAGGACACGGTAATGAAAAACTGTTTTTT.

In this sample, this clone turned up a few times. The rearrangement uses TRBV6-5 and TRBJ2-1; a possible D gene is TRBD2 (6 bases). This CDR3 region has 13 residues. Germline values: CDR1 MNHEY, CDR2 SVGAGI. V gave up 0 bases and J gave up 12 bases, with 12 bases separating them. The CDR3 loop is CASSYSRGTGQFF. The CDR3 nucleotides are TGTGCCAGCAGTTACTCAAGAGGGACTGGGCAGTTCTTC.

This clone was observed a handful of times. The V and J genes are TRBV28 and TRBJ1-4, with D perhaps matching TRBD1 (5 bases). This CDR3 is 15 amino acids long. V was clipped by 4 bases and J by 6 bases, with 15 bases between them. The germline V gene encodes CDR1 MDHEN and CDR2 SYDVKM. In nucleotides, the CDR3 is TGTGCCAGCAGTTCGTGGGGGGGGAGGGATGAAAAACTGTTTTTT. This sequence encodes CASSSWGGRDEKLFF.

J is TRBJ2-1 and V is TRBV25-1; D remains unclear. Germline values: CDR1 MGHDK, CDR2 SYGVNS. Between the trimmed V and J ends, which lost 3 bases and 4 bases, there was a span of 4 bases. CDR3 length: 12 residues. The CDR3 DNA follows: TGTGCCAGCAGTGATCCATACAATGAGCAGTTCTTC. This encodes CASSDPYNEQFF.

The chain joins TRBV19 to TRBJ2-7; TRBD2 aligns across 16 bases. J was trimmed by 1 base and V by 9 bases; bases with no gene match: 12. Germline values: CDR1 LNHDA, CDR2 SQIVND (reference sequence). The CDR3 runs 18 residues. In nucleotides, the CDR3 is TGTGCCAGCCGACCTAGCCGGGGACTAGCGGGAGGGTCCTACGAGCAGTACTTC. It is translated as CASRPSRGLAGGSYEQYF.

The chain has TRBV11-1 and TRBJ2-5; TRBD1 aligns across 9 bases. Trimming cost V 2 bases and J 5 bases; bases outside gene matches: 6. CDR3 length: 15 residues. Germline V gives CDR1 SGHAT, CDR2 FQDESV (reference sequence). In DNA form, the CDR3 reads TGTGCCAGCAGCTTATCTAGGACAGGGGTTGAGACCCAGTACTTC. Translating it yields CASSLSRTGVETQYF. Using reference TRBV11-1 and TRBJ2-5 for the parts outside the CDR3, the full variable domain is EAEVAQSPRYKITEKSQAVAFWCDPISGHATLYWYRQILGQGPELLVQFQDESVVDDSQLPKDRFSAERLKGVDSTLKIQPAELGDSAMYLCASSLSRTGVETQYFGPGTRLLVL.

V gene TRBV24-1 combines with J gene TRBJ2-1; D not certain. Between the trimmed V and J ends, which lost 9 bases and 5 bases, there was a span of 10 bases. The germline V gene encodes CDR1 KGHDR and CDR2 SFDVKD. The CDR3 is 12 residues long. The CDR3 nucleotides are TGTGCCACCTCTCGCCCAGACAATGAGCAGTTCTTC. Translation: CATSRPDNEQFF.

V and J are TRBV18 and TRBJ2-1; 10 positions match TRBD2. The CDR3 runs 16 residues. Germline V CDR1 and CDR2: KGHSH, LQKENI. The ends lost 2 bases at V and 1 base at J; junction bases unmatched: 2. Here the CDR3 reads CASSPTSGISYNEQFF. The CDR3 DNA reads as TGTGCCAGCTCACCAACTAGCGGGATATCCTACAATGAGCAGTTCTTC.